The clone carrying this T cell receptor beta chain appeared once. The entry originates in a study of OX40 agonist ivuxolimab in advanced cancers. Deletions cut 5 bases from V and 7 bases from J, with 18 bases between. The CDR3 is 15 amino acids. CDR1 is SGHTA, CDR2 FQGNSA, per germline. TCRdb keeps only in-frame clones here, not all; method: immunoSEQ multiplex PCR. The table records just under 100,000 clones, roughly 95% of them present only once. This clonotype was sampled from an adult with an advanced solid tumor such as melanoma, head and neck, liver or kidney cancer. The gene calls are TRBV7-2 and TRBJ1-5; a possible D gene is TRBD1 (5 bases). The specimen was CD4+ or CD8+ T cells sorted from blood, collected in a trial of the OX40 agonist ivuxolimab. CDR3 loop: CASSPGGGRGQPQHF. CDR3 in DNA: TGTGCCAGCAGCCCCGGGGGAGGGCGCGGGCAGCCCCAGCATTTT.